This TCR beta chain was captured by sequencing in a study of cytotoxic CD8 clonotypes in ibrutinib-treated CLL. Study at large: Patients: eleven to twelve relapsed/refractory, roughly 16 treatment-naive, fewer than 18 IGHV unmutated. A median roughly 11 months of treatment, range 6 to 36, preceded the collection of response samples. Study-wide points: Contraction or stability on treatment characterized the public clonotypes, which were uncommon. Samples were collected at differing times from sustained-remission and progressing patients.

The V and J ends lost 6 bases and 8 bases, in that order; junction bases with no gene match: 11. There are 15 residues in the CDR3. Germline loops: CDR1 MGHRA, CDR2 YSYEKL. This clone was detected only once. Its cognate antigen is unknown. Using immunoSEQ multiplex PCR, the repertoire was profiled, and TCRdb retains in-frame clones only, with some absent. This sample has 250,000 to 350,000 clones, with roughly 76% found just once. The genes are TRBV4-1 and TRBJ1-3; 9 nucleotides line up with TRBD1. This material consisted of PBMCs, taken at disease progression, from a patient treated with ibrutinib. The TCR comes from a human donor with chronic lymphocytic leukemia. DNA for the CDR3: TGCGCCAGCAGTCAGGGACAGGGAATTATGGACACCATATATTTT. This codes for CASSQGQGIMDTIYF.